This TCR beta chain was captured by sequencing in a study of blood T cell repertoires in COVID-19. Participants were aged roughly 18 to 90 years from roughly 26 US areas. This clone is a singleton in its sample. The V gene's germline CDR1 is MGHRA and CDR2 YSYEKL. This CDR3 has 17 amino acids. Trimming removed 0 bases from V and 5 bases from J; junction bases left unmatched: 12. Generated by immunoSEQ multiplex PCR, the TCRdb table keeps only in-frame clones and is missing some. The repertoire consists of 390,000 or so clones, with 87% occurring once and the leading ten covering approximately 9.3%. The gene calls are TRBV4-1 and TRBJ2-5, with TRBD2 matching 7 bases. The origin of this receptor is a woman in her forties or fifties who had recovered from COVID-19. The specimen was PBMCs or T cells enriched from blood (not recorded which). The DNA for the CDR3 is TGCGCCAGCAGCCAAGATTTAGCCCCGGGAGGTTTGGAGACCCAGTACTTC. It encodes CASSQDLAPGGLETQYF.